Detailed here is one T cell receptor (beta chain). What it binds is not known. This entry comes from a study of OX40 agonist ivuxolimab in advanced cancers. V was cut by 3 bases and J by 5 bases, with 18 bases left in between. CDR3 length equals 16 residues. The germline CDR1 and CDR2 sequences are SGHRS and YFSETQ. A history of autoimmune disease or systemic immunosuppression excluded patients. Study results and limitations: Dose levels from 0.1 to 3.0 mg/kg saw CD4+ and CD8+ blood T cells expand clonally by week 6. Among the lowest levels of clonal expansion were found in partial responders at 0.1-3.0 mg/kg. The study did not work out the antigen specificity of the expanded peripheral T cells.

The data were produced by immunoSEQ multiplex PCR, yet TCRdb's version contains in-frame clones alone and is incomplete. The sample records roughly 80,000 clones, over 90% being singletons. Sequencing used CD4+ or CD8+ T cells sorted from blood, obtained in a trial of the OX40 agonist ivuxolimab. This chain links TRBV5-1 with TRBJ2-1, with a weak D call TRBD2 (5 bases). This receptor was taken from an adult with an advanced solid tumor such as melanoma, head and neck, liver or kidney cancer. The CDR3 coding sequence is TGCGCCAGCAGCTCCCCTACAAGGGCCGGGGACAATGAGCAGTTCTTC. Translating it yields CASSSPTRAGDNEQFF.